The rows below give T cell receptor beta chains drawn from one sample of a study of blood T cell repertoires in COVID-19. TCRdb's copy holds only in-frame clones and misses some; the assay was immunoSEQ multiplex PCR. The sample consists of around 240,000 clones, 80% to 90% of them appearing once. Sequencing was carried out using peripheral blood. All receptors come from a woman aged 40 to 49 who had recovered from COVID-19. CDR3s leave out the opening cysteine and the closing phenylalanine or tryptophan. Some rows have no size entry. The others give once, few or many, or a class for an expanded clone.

CDR3: ASSEGTSGRLVQF; V: TRBV6-4; size: -
CDR3: ASSYLQGVGNSPLH; V: TRBV7-2; size: -
CDR3: ATSRKAGVEPQH; V: TRBV15; size: -
CDR3: ATPAGEFTDTQY; V: TRBV6-5; size: -
CDR3: ASSLGGAGNEKLF; V: TRBV28; size: -
CDR3: ASRLRTGGEKLF; V: TRBV12-2; size: -
CDR3: ASSLTSGVDGYT; V: TRBV7-8; size: once
CDR3: ASSEAGNYGYT; V: TRBV5-1; size: -
CDR3: ASSFRTSGGATDTQY; V: TRBV9; size: -
CDR3: ASKKTANTEAF; V: TRBV19; size: -
CDR3: ASSLAGYTEAF; V: TRBV11-2; size: -
CDR3: ASSLVGHFPDTQY; V: TRBV5-1; size: -
CDR3: ASSQVFRHGYT; V: TRBV11-2; size: -
CDR3: ASSPSGDSTVHGYT; V: TRBV7-8; size: -
CDR3: ASSPWDRGRGTEAF; V: TRBV13; size: -